Sequencing of this TCR beta chain was carried out in a study of blood T cell repertoires in COVID-19. Background on the study: T cells, B-cell-depleted T cells, or PBMCs supplied cDNA or gDNA.

Germline CDR1 reads LNHDA; CDR2 reads SQIVND (reference sequence). V lost 5 bases and J 4 bases, leaving 11 bases between the germline ends. The length of the CDR3 is 13 residues. Profiled with immunoSEQ multiplex PCR; TCRdb holds only in-frame clones, not every one. The sample holds approximately 94,000 clones, 88% seen once. Sequences were obtained from peripheral blood. This clonotype originated in a woman aged 70-85 years with acute or convalescent COVID-19. The chain carries TRBV19 and TRBJ1-2, with D perhaps matching TRBD1 (6 bases). CDR3 sequence reads: CASSSTGFYGYTF. CDR3 nucleotide sequence: TGTGCCAGTAGTTCGACAGGCTTCTATGGCTACACCTTC.